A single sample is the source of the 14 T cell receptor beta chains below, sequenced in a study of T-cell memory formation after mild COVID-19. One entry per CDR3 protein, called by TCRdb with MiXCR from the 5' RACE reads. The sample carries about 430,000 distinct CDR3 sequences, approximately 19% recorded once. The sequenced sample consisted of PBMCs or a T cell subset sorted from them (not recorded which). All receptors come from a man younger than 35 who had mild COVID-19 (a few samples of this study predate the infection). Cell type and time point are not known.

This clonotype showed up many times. CDR3 amino acids: CASSLGWQDGYTF. CDR3 bases: TGTGCCAGCAGTTTAGGGTGGCAGGATGGCTACACCTTC. The rearrangement uses TRBV28 and TRBJ1-2; D not resolved. The CDR3 sequence is 13 residues long. V dropped 2 bases and J dropped 6 bases, with 10 bases sitting between them. Per germline, CDR1 MDHEN and CDR2 SYDVKM.

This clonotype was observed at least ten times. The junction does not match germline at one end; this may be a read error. CDR3 region: CASSLAGGRDTQYF. In nucleotides, the CDR3 is TGTGCCAGCAGCTTAGCGGGGGGGCGTGATACGCAGTATTTT. The chain combines TRBV12-3 or TRBV12-4 with TRBJ2-3, with 11 bases matching TRBD2. This CDR3 is 14 amino acids long.

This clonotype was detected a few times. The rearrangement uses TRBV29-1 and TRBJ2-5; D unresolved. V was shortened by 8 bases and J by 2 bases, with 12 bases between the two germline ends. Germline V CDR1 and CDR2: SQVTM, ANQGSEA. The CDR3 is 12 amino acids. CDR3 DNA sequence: TGCAGCTCAAACCCCCCACAAGAGACCCAGTACTTC. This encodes CSSNPPQETQYF.

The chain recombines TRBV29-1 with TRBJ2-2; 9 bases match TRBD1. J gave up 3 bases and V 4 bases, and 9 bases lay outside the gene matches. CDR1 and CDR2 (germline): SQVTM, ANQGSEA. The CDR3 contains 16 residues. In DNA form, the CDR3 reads TGCAGCGTTGGGGACAGGGCGTCGGCTGACACCGGGGAGCTGTTTTTT. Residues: CSVGDRASADTGELFF.

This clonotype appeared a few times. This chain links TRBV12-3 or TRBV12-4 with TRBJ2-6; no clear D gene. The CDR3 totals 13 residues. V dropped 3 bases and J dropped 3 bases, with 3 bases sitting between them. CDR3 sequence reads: CASSFGGANVLTF. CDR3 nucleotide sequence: TGTGCCAGCAGTTTTGGTGGGGCCAACGTCCTGACTTTC.

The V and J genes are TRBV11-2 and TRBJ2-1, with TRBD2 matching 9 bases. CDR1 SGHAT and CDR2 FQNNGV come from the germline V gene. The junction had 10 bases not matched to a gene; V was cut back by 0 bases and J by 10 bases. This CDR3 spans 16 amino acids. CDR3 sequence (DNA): TGTGCCAGCAGCTTAGATGAGATAGCGGGGGTTCTAGAGCAGTTCTTC. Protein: CASSLDEIAGVLEQFF.

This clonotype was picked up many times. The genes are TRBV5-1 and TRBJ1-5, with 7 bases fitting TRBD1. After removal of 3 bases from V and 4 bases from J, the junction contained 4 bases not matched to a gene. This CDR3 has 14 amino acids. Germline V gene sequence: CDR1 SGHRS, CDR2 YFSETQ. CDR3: CASSSGTANQPQHF. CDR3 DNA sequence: TGCGCCAGCAGCTCCGGGACAGCAAATCAGCCCCAGCATTTT.

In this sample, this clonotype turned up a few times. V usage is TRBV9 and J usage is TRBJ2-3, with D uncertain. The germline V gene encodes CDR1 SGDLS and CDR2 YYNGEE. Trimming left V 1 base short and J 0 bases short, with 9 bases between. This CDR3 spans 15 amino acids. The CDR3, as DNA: TGTGCCAGCAGCGTATTCTTAACTAGCACAGATACGCAGTATTTT. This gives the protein CASSVFLTSTDTQYF. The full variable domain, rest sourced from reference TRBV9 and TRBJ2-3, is DSGVTQTPKHLITATGQRVTLRCSPRSGDLSVYWYQQSLDQGLQFLIQYYNGEERAKGNILERFSAQQFPDLHSELNLSSLELGDSALYFCASSVFLTSTDTQYFGPGTRLTVL.

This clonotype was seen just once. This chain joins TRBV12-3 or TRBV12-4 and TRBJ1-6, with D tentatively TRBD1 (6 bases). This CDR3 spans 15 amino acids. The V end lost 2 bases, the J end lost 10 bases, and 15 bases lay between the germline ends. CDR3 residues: CASSLFVGAESPLHF. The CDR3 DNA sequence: TGTGCCAGCAGTTTATTTGTGGGGGCAGAGTCACCCCTCCACTTT.

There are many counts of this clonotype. This CDR3 is CASSLRGGGADTQYF. DNA for the CDR3: TGCGCCAGCAGCTTGCGGGGTGGTGGCGCAGATACGCAGTATTTT. The chain joins TRBV5-1 to TRBJ2-3; the D gene is possibly TRBD2 (5 bases). The CDR3 has 15 residues. CDR1 and CDR2 (germline): SGHRS, YFSETQ. V lost 1 base, J lost 4 bases, and 13 bases lay in between.

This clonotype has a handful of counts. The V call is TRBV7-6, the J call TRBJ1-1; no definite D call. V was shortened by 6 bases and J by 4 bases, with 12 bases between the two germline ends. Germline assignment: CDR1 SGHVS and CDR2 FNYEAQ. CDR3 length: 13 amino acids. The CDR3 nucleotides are TGTGCCAGCAGATTAAGGGATTCCACTGAAGCTTTCTTT. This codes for CASRLRDSTEAFF.

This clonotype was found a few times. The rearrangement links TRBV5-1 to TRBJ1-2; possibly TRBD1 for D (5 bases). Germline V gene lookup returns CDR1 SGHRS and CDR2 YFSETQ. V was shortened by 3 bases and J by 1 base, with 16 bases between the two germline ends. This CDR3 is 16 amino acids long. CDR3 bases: TGCGCCAGCAGCTCGGACGGGGGGAGCCTTAACTATGGCTACACCTTC. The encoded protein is CASSSDGGSLNYGYTF.

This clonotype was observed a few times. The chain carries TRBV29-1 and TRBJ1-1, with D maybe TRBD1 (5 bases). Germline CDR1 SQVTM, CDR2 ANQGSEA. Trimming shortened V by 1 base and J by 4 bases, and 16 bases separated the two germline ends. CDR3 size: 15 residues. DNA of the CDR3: TGCAGCGTTGAAGGTGGGGCCCTGAGCGGCACTGAAGCTTTCTTT. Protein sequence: CSVEGGALSGTEAFF.

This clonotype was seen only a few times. CDR3 residues: CASSSRLAGEYNEQFF. CDR3 coding DNA: TGTGCCAGCAGCTCCAGACTAGCGGGGGAGTACAATGAGCAGTTCTTC. V is TRBV7-2 and J is TRBJ2-1, with 12 bases fitting TRBD2. Germline V lookup: CDR1 SGHTA, CDR2 FQGNSA. The ends lost 4 bases at V and 4 bases at J; junction bases unmatched: 5. This CDR3 contains 16 residues.